This paragraph reports one TCR beta chain. Its matching antigen is unknown. Method: immunoSEQ multiplex PCR; TCRdb's copy keeps in-frame clones and lacks some. Among more than 200,000 clones listed, 70% to 75% were seen once. The sample belongs to a study of cytotoxic CD8 clonotypes in ibrutinib-treated CLL. Notes on the study in general: Baseline clonality was higher than in age-matched healthy donors and moved in step with circulating CD8+ T-cell counts.

Deletions cut 2 bases from V and 7 bases from J, with 11 bases between. The germline V gene has CDR1 SGHAT and CDR2 FQNNGV. The CDR3 is made up of 13 amino acids. The sequencing here drew on PBMCs, taken after 12 months of ibrutinib treatment. The chain is built from TRBV11-2 and TRBJ1-2; D is ambiguous. The sequence derives from a human donor with chronic lymphocytic leukemia. Here the CDR3 reads CASSLPLLGGYTF. The CDR3 DNA sequence: TGTGCCAGCAGCTTACCGCTACTAGGTGGCTACACCTTC.